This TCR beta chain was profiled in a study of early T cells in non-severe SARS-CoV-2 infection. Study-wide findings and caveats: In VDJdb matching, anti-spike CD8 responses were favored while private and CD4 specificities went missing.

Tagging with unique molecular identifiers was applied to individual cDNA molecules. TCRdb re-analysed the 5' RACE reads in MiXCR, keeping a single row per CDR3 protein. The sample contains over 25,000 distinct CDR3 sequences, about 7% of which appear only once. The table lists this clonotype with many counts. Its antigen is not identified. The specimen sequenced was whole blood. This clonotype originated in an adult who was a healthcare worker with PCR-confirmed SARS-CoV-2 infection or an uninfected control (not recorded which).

The CDR3 sequence is CASSPSAGEGQPQHF. The CDR3 DNA sequence: TGTGCCAGCAGTCCAAGCGCAGGGGAGGGTCAGCCCCAGCATTTT. V gene TRBV28 combines with J gene TRBJ1-5; perhaps TRBD1 as D (6 bases). The CDR3 has 15 amino acids. The germline V gene encodes CDR1 MDHEN and CDR2 SYDVKM. Trimming stripped 5 bases from V and 6 bases from J, with 17 bases between.